The 16 T cell receptor beta chains presented below share a single source sample, sequenced in a study of T cell repertoires in cytomegalovirus infection. These receptors' targets are unknown. Using its own MiXCR run on the reads, TCRdb lists one record per CDR3 protein. The table shows approximately 910,000 distinct CDR3 sequences, with roughly 30% occurring only once. The source was cultured CD8+ T cells from PBMCs, collected from culture after CMV antigen stimulation. The receptors derive from a human donor in good health (CMV status not recorded). Some clones in this sample may be carry-over from other donors' samples.

V is TRBV28 and J is TRBJ1-1; possible D gene TRBD1, 6 bases. The CDR3 totals 14 residues. Trimming left V 7 bases short and J 4 bases short, with 16 bases between. Germline CDR1 MDHEN, CDR2 SYDVKM. DNA for the CDR3: TGTGCCAGCATCGAACAGGGATTTGGCACTGAAGCTTTCTTT. Its translation is CASIEQGFGTEAFF.

The chain recombines TRBV28 with TRBJ1-1; TRBD1 is a possible D gene (6 bases). V was shortened by 6 bases and J by 0 bases, with 14 bases between the two germline ends. The V gene's germline CDR1 is MDHEN and CDR2 SYDVKM. The length of the CDR3 is 15 residues. The CDR3: CASSPGGLLNTEAFF. As DNA, the CDR3 is TGTGCCAGCAGCCCCGGGGGGCTCTTGAACACTGAAGCTTTCTTT.

This clonotype turned up a few times. The chain employs TRBV5-1 and TRBJ2-2; 12 positions agree with TRBD2. Losses at the gene ends were 3 bases for V and 1 base for J; bases not matched to a gene: 4. From germline, CDR1 is SGHRS and CDR2 YFSETQ. The CDR3 length is 17 residues. CDR3 sequence: CASSSPTSGGNTGELFF. The CDR3 DNA is TGCGCCAGCAGCTCCCCGACTAGCGGGGGGAACACCGGGGAGCTGTTTTTT.

This clonotype was seen only a few times. The J gene is TRBJ2-5, the V gene TRBV7-9; either TRBD1 or TRBD2 may fit D (5 bases each). V was pared by 7 bases and J by 3 bases, with 12 bases between. The germline V gene has CDR1 SEHNR and CDR2 FQNEAQ (reference sequence). This CDR3 comprises 13 residues. This CDR3 is CASILEGKETQYF. CDR3 bases: TGTGCCAGCATACTTGAGGGGAAAGAGACCCAGTACTTC.

The sample holds a few counts of this clonotype. The gene calls are TRBV20-1 and TRBJ2-5; the D call may be TRBD1 or TRBD2 (6 bases each). The length of the CDR3 is 20 residues. Germline V gene data show CDR1 as DFQATT and CDR2 as SNEGSKA (reference sequence). Trimming shortened V by 1 base and J by 1 base, and 28 bases separated the two germline ends. The CDR3 is CSARGKTAKHSGGGQETQYF. CDR3 nucleotides: TGCAGTGCTAGAGGCAAGACCGCAAAGCATAGCGGAGGGGGCCAAGAGACCCAGTACTTC.

This clonotype was seen many times. The chain carries TRBV27 and TRBJ1-1; the match to TRBD1 covers 8 bases. Trimming took 4 bases from V and 4 from J; bases not matched to a gene: 5. The CDR3 consists of 14 residues. CDR1 and CDR2 (germline): MNHEY, SMNVEV (reference sequence). CDR3 sequence: CASSSSGQVTEAFF. In DNA, the CDR3 is TGTGCCAGCAGTTCCTCGGGACAGGTCACTGAAGCTTTCTTT.

The V call is TRBV6-5, the J call TRBJ2-3; D is uncertain. This CDR3 contains 13 residues. The V end lost 2 bases, the J end lost 6 bases, and 9 bases lay between the germline ends. Germline loops: CDR1 MNHEY, CDR2 SVGAGI. The CDR3 loop is CASSYLPGDTQYF. The CDR3 DNA is TGTGCCAGCAGTTACCTCCCCGGGGATACGCAGTATTTT.

Remarks on this clonotype: A read error is possible here, since a much larger clone lies one base away. V gene TRBV7-2 combines with J gene TRBJ1-2, with a tentative D call TRBD1 (5 bases). The CDR3 length is 15 residues. The germline V gene encodes CDR1 SGHTA and CDR2 FQGNSA. The V gene lost 2 bases and the J gene lost 2 bases, with 12 bases spanning the gap. CDR3 in DNA: TGTGCCAGCAGCTTAAGAGAACAGGCAAACTATGGCTACACCTTC. Translating gives CASSLREQANYGYTF.

The chain has TRBV3-1 and TRBJ2-5; TRBD1 matches at 7 bases. CDR3 length: 16 amino acids. Trimming took 4 bases from V and 5 from J; bases not matched to a gene: 13. CDR1 LGHDT and CDR2 YNNKEL come from the germline V gene (reference sequence). In DNA form, the CDR3 reads TGTGCCAGCAGCCGTACCACAGGGGCCCACTCGGAGACCCAGTACTTC. Protein: CASSRTTGAHSETQYF.

This chain links TRBV27 with TRBJ2-5; 9 bases fit TRBD2. The CDR3 has 14 amino acids. Trimming removed 5 bases from V and 6 bases from J; junction bases left unmatched: 7. The germline CDR1 and CDR2 sequences are MNHEY and SMNVEV (reference sequence). The CDR3 nucleotides read TGTGCCAGCAGTAGCGGGGGGACCACACAGACCCAGTACTTC. As protein: CASSSGGTTQTQYF.

The chain employs TRBV7-9 and TRBJ1-3; D ambiguous. Germline lookup yields CDR1 SEHNR and CDR2 FQNEAQ (reference sequence). The CDR3 is 14 residues long. V was clipped by 5 bases and J by 5 bases, with 13 bases between them. The CDR3 sequence: CASSGLIKRNTIYF. The CDR3 DNA reads TGTGCCAGCAGCGGATTGATAAAACGAAACACCATATATTTT.

This clonotype was detected a few times. This chain links TRBV19 with TRBJ1-5, with 9 bases fitting TRBD1. The CDR3 runs 14 residues. After removal of 7 bases from V and 3 bases from J, the junction contained 4 bases not matched to a gene. CDR1 LNHDA and CDR2 SQIVND come from the germline V gene (reference sequence). DNA of the CDR3: TGTGCCAGTATCGACAGGGGGTTCAATCAGCCCCAGCATTTT. Protein sequence: CASIDRGFNQPQHF.

The chain employs TRBV7-9 and TRBJ2-5; possibly TRBD1 for D (6 bases). The CDR3 totals 14 residues. Germline CDR1 reads SEHNR; CDR2 reads FQNEAQ (reference sequence). V shed 5 bases and J shed 3 bases, with 13 bases lying between them. The CDR3 sequence: CASSVVQGEETQYF. The DNA for the CDR3 is TGTGCCAGCAGCGTGGTACAGGGTGAAGAGACCCAGTACTTC.

The DNA of the CDR3 is TGTGCCAGCAGTCCTCCGGGACAGCAAGTCGATGAGCAGTTCTTC. This sequence encodes CASSPPGQQVDEQFF. V and J are TRBV27 and TRBJ2-1; 7 bases match TRBD1. The V and J ends lost 5 bases and 8 bases, in that order; junction bases with no gene match: 12. Germline lookup yields CDR1 MNHEY and CDR2 SMNVEV (reference sequence). This CDR3 is built from 15 residues.

The table lists this clonotype with a few counts. The J gene is TRBJ1-1, the V gene TRBV15; D may be TRBD1 (6 bases). Germline CDR1 is LNHNV and CDR2 is YYDKDF (reference sequence). V lost 5 bases to trimming and J lost 7 bases, with 11 bases between them. The CDR3 has 12 residues. CDR3: CATSVRGLEAFF. CDR3 coding DNA: TGTGCCACCAGCGTCAGGGGTCTTGAAGCTTTCTTT. Full variable domain (missing parts from reference TRBV15 and TRBJ1-1): DAMVIQNPRYQVTQFGKPVTLSCSQTLNHNVMYWYQQKSSQAPKLLFHYYDKDFNNEADTPDNFQSRRPNTSFCFLDIRSPGLGDTAMYLCATSVRGLEAFFGQGTRLTVV.

The rearrangement links TRBV12-5 to TRBJ1-5, with D perhaps TRBD1 (6 bases). Trimming took 6 bases from V and 6 from J, leaving 12 bases between them. Germline values: CDR1 LGHNT, CDR2 FRNRAP. This CDR3 comprises 13 residues. The DNA of the CDR3 is TGTGCTAGTGGCCTAGGGGGGGTTCAGCCCCAGCATTTT. Its protein is CASGLGGVQPQHF. The full variable domain, completed using reference TRBV12-5 and TRBJ1-5, is DARVTQTPRHKVTEMGQEVTMRCQPILGHNTVFWYRQTMMQGLELLAYFRNRAPLDDSGMPKDRFSAEMPDATLATLKIQPSEPRDSAVYFCASGLGGVQPQHFGDGTRLSIL.